This T cell receptor (beta chain) is from a study of neurological immune-mediated disorders. Time point denoted: longitudinal time-point 3. TCRdb analysed the 5' RACE reads with MiXCR anew, one entry per CDR3 protein. The profile shows roughly 49,000 distinct CDR3 sequences, 10% to 15% of them singletons. The CDR3 length is 14 residues. Trimming took off 5 bases at V and 8 bases at J, with 16 bases between the two ends. Germline V lookup: CDR1 DFQATT, CDR2 SNEGSKA (reference sequence). The material sequenced was PBMCs. The chain recombines TRBV20-1 with TRBJ1-6; the D is unclear. This sequence originates from a male donor with HTLV-1-associated myelopathy (HAM/TSP). DNA of the CDR3: TGCAGTGCTCCTGACACTGCCCTCCATTCACCCCTCCACTTT. It is translated as CSAPDTALHSPLHF.